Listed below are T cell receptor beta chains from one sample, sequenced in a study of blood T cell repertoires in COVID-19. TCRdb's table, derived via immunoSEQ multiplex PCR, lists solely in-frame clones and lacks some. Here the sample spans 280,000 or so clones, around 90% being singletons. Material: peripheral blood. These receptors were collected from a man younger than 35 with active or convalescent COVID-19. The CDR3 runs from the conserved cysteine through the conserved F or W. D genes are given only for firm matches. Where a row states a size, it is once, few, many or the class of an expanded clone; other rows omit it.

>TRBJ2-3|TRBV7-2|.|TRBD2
TGTGCCAGCAGCTTAGAGAGACTAGCGGGGGGCACAGATACGCAGTATTTT
CASSLERLAGGTDTQYF
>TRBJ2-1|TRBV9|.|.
TGTGCCAGCAGCGCGACTAGGATCGCCAATGAGCAGTTCTTC
CASSATRIANEQFF
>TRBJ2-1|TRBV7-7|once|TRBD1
TGTGCCAGCAGCTTAAAGGTTAGGGGGGACAGGTCCAATGAGCAGTTCTTC
CASSLKVRGDRSNEQFF
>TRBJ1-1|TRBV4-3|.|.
TGCGCCAGCAGCCAAGCCTCCTGGGAGGGATCGCGGAGAGCTTTCTTT
CASSQASWEGSRRAFF
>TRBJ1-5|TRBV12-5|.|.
TGTGCTAGTGGTTCCCGGACAGCTGATCAGCCCCAGCATTTT
CASGSRTADQPQHF
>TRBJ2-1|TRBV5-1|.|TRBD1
TGCGCCAGCAGCTTGGGGGACAGGCCCAATGAGCAGTTCTTC
CASSLGDRPNEQFF
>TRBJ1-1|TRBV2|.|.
TGTGCCAGCAGTGAGGACAGCCAAAGGGCTTTCTTT
CASSEDSQRAFF
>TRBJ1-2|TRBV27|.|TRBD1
TGTGCCAGCAGGTCAGGGGGGCAGGCTAACTATGGCTACACCTTC
CASRSGGQANYGYTF
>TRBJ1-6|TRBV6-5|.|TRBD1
TGTGCCAGCAGATTCCGGGACAGGATTTATTCACCCCTCCACTTT
CASRFRDRIYSPLHF
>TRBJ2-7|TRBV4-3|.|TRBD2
TGCGCCAGCAGCCAAGCTAGCGGGGGGCACTACGAGCAGTACTTC
CASSQASGGHYEQYF
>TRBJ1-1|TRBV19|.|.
TGTGCCAGTAGTATTTCGCGACAGATGAACACTGAAGCTTTCTTT
CASSISRQMNTEAFF
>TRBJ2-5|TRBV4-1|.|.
TGCGCCAGCAGCCAAGACAGGAGGGAAGAGACCCAGTACTTC
CASSQDRREETQYF
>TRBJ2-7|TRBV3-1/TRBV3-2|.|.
TGTGCCAGCAGCTTACACCCCGGGACACCGAGCTCCTACGAGCAGTACTTC
CASSLHPGTPSSYEQYF
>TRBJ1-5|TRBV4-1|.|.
TGCGCCAGCAGCCAAGGAGGGCGTGCGGCGGGACAGCCCCAGCATTTT
CASSQGGRAAGQPQHF
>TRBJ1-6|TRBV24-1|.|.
TGTGCCACCAAGGTGGTAATGGAGGGTTCACCCCTCCACTTT
CATKVVMEGSPLHF
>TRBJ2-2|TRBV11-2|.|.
TGTGCCAGCAGCGCGAGTCGGACACGGAGCACCGGGGAGCTGTTTTTT
CASSASRTRSTGELFF
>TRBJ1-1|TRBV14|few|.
TGTGCCAGCAGCCAATACGGTGAAGCTTTCTTT
CASSQYGEAFF
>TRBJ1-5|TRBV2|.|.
TGTGCCAGCATGAGGGGGAGACGGGGCAATCAGCCCCAGCATTTT
CASMRGRRGNQPQHF
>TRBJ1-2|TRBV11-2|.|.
TGTGCCAGCAGCGGCGGCCCCCGGTACACCTTC
CASSGGPRYTF
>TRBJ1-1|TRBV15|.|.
TGTGCCACCAGCAGAGATTGGCTGAACACTGAAGCTTTCTTT
CATSRDWLNTEAFF
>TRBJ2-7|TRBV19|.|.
TGTGCCAGTAGTACAGCCTACGAGCAGTACTTC
CASSTAYEQYF
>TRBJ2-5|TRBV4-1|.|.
TGCGCCAGCAGCCAAGAGGGTAGGGGGGAGACCCAGTACTTC
CASSQEGRGETQYF
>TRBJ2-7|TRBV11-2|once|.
TGTGCCAGCAGCTTGGCAGAGGGGGTTTTCGAGCAGTACTTC
CASSLAEGVFEQYF
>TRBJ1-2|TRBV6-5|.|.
TGTGCCAGCAGTTACGGCGGGGGCAGGGGCTATGGCTACACCTTC
CASSYGGGRGYGYTF
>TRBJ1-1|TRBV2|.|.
TGTGCCAGCAGTCTACGGGCTGAAGCTTTCTTT
CASSLRAEAFF
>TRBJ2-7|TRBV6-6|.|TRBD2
TGTGCCAGCAGCATAGCGGGGGGCGCCTACGAGCAGTACTTC
CASSIAGGAYEQYF
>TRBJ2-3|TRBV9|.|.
TGTGCCAGCAGCCCCTGGGGGGACTCTAGCACAGATACGCAGTATTTT
CASSPWGDSSTDTQYF
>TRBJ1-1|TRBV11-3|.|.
TGTGCCAGCAGCTTAGGGAGCGGGGCGAACACTGAAGCTTTCTTT
CASSLGSGANTEAFF